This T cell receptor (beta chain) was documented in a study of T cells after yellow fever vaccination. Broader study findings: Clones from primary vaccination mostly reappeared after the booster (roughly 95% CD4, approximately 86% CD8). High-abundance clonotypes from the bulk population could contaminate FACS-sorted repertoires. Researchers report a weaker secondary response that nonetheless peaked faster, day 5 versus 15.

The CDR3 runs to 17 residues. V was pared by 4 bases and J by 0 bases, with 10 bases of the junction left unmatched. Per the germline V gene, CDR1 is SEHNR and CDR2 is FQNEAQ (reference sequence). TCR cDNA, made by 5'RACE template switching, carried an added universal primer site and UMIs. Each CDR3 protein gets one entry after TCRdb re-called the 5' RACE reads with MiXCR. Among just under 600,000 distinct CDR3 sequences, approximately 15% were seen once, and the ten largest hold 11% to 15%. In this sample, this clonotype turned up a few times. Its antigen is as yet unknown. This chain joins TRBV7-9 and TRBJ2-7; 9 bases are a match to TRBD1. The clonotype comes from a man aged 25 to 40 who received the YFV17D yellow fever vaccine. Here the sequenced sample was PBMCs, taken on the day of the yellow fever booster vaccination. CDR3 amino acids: CASSYNTGTGFSYEQYF. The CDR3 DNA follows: TGTGCCAGCAGCTACAATACCGGGACAGGGTTCTCCTACGAGCAGTACTTC.